This T cell receptor beta chain was recorded in a study of Tregs in tolerant kidney transplant recipients. General study points: For some patients, primers changed over time, blocking nucleotide-level comparison.

CDR1 is SGHVS and CDR2 is FQNEAQ in the germline V gene. Trimming removed 6 bases from V and 4 bases from J, with 10 bases in between. The CDR3 loop spans 13 amino acids. Clones were sequenced by immunoSEQ multiplex PCR, and TCRdb holds only the in-frame ones, with some missing. The repertoire holds tens of thousands of clones, with 85% to 95% as singletons. Worth noting for this clone: No antigen is known for it.

This chain connects TRBV7-8 to TRBJ1-5, with D hard to call. The specimen was Tregs from blood, collected before the transplant. This receptor was taken from a human donor who received a combined kidney and bone marrow transplant. CDR3 in amino acids: CASSLRPNQPQHF. In DNA form, the CDR3 reads TGTGCCAGCAGTCTCAGACCTAATCAGCCCCAGCATTTT.